These 19 T cell receptor beta chains share one sample of origin, sequenced in a study of cytomegalovirus exposure and HLA in healthy donors. Libraries were prepared by immunoSEQ multiplex PCR; TCRdb keeps only in-frame clonotypes and omits some of them. The table records some 88,000 clones, approximately 96% of them present only once. The sequencing sample was made of PBMCs. The receptor set was obtained from a man between 18 and 35 years old in good health and CMV-seronegative.

The genes are TRBV7-9 and TRBJ2-5; maybe TRBD2 (5 bases). CDR3 size: 15 residues. The V end lost 2 bases, the J end lost 5 bases, and 15 bases lay between the germline ends. Germline-derived CDR1 and CDR2 are SEHNR and FQNEAQ (reference sequence). The CDR3 DNA reads as TGTGCCAGCAGCTTACTATCCGGGTTAGCGGAGACCCAGTACTTC. It encodes CASSLLSGLAETQYF.

The V and J genes are TRBV27 and TRBJ1-2; a possible D gene is TRBD1 (5 bases). CDR3 length: 13 amino acids. V was cut by 2 bases and J by 8 bases, with 12 bases left in between. Per the germline V gene, CDR1 is MNHEY and CDR2 is SMNVEV (reference sequence). CDR3 nucleotides: TGTGCCAGCAGTTTAATCCCAGGGAGGGGCTACACCTTC. Translation gives CASSLIPGRGYTF.

The chain links TRBV18 to TRBJ2-3; a possible D gene is TRBD1 (6 bases). Germline V CDR1 and CDR2: KGHSH, LQKENI. CDR3 length equals 15 residues. V lost 3 bases to trimming and J lost 2 bases, with 12 bases between them. CDR3 DNA sequence: TGTGCCAGCTCACCCTGGACAGACTTCACAGATACGCAGTATTTT. Translated, it gives CASSPWTDFTDTQYF.

CDR3 protein: CASSMLVGGFTGELFF. In DNA, the CDR3 is TGTGCCAGTAGTATGTTGGTGGGCGGGTTCACCGGGGAGCTGTTTTTT. This chain links TRBV19 with TRBJ2-2; D perhaps matches TRBD2 (5 bases). This CDR3 has 16 residues. V lost 3 bases and J lost 4, with 15 bases in between. CDR1 and CDR2 from the germline V gene are LNHDA and SQIVND (reference sequence).

The chain combines TRBV28 with TRBJ1-2; D uncertain. Germline CDR1 and CDR2: MDHEN and SYDVKM. Trimming removed 7 bases at V and 6 bases at J, with 6 bases between. The CDR3 extends over 10 amino acids. In DNA, the CDR3 is TGTGCCAGCAATGAGGATGGCTACACCTTC. Protein: CASNEDGYTF.

This rearrangement joins TRBV27 to TRBJ2-5, with D tentatively TRBD2 (6 bases). The CDR3 consists of 17 residues. Germline V gene sequence: CDR1 MNHEY, CDR2 SMNVEV (reference sequence). Trimming took 3 bases from V and 5 from J, leaving 22 bases between them. The DNA for the CDR3 is TGTGCCAGCAGTTTGTCCCCCCTTAGGGAGGTCCAGGAGACCCAGTACTTC. Amino acids: CASSLSPLREVQETQYF.

V is TRBV28 and J is TRBJ2-7, with a weak D call TRBD1 (5 bases). The CDR3 extends over 13 amino acids. Trimming shortened V by 6 bases and J by 6 bases, and 15 bases separated the two germline ends. Germline lookup yields CDR1 MDHEN and CDR2 SYDVKM. The CDR3 spells CASRGQVSGEQYF. The CDR3 coding sequence is TGTGCCAGCAGGGGGCAGGTATCTGGCGAGCAGTACTTC.

J is TRBJ1-4 and V is TRBV10-3; D may be TRBD1 (6 bases). The CDR3 runs 13 residues. Germline-derived CDR1 and CDR2 are ENHRY and SYGVKD. The ends were cut back, 6 bases at V and 5 bases at J, with 10 bases in the middle. The CDR3 region is CAISRGGNEKLFF. Written as DNA, the CDR3 is TGTGCCATCAGCAGGGGTGGGAATGAAAAACTGTTTTTT.

The chain employs TRBV19 and TRBJ2-3, with TRBD2 matching 14 bases. Losses at the gene ends were 5 bases for V and 2 bases for J; bases not matched to a gene: 6. The length of the CDR3 is 17 residues. Looked up from germline, CDR1 is LNHDA and CDR2 is SQIVND (reference sequence). The CDR3 region has the DNA TGTGCCAGTAGTCGGGGGACTAGCGGGAGCCTCACAGATACGCAGTATTTT. Its translation: CASSRGTSGSLTDTQYF.

The chain carries TRBV6-1 and TRBJ1-2; D unclear. CDR3 length: 13 amino acids. Trimming cost V 1 base and J 7 bases, with 10 bases left between them. Per the germline V gene, CDR1 is MNHNS and CDR2 is SASEGT. For the CDR3, the DNA is TGTGCCAGCAGTGAAGGGCCTGAGGGTGGCTACACCTTC. Translating it yields CASSEGPEGGYTF.

The V and J genes are TRBV2 and TRBJ1-2, with 9 nucleotides matching TRBD1. V lost 4 bases and J lost 3; bases outside the gene matches: 3. Germline V gene data show CDR1 as SNHLY and CDR2 as FYNNEI. The CDR3 length is 14 residues. CDR3 protein: CASSAGQGDYGYTF. The CDR3 nucleotides are TGTGCCAGCAGTGCGGGACAGGGTGACTATGGCTACACCTTC.

This chain uses TRBV6-5 with TRBJ1-5; no firm D call. Germline assignment: CDR1 MNHEY and CDR2 SVGAGI. The CDR3 consists of 14 residues. Trimming stripped 2 bases from V and 6 bases from J, with 11 bases between. CDR3 residues: CASSYVRGGQPQHF. DNA of the CDR3: TGTGCCAGCAGTTACGTCCGGGGTGGTCAGCCCCAGCATTTT.

The J gene is TRBJ1-3, the V gene TRBV5-6, with D perhaps matching TRBD1 (6 bases). Germline CDR1 is SGHDT and CDR2 is YYEEEE. This CDR3 is 16 amino acids long. Between the trimmed V and J ends, which lost 2 bases and 2 bases, there was a span of 14 bases. CDR3 coding DNA: TGTGCCAGCAGCTTCCAGGGGCCCACGGCTGGAAACACCATATATTTT. Encoded protein: CASSFQGPTAGNTIYF. Filled out from reference TRBV5-6 and TRBJ1-3, the complete variable domain reads DAGVTQSPTHLIKTRGQQVTLRCSPKSGHDTVSWYQQALGQGPQFIFQYYEEEERQRGNFPDRFSGHQFPNYSSELNVNALLLGDSALYLCASSFQGPTAGNTIYFGEGSWLTVV.

The chain uses TRBV7-8 and TRBJ1-2; 10 bases align to TRBD1. The CDR3 length is 15 residues. J lost 2 bases, V lost 5 bases, and 5 bases had no gene match. Germline V gene sequence: CDR1 SGHVS, CDR2 FQNEAQ. The CDR3 sequence is CASSGGDRGNYGYTF. In DNA form, the CDR3 reads TGTGCCAGCAGCGGGGGGGACAGGGGAAACTATGGCTACACCTTC.

The rearrangement links TRBV7-3 to TRBJ1-2; TRBD1 might be the D (6 bases). V was shortened by 2 bases and J by 12 bases, with 19 bases between the two germline ends. Germline assignment: CDR1 SGHTA and CDR2 FQGTGA. CDR3 length equals 14 residues. CDR3 region: CASSLDNRVAAHTF. The CDR3 coding sequence is TGTGCCAGCAGCTTAGACAACAGGGTTGCTGCCCACACCTTC.

The chain links TRBV9 to TRBJ1-1; D unresolved. V dropped 4 bases and J dropped 1 base, with 11 bases sitting between them. Germline V gene lookup returns CDR1 SGDLS and CDR2 YYNGEE. This CDR3 region has 14 residues. This CDR3 is CASSPQTANTEAFF. The CDR3 nucleotides read TGTGCCAGCAGCCCACAAACAGCGAACACTGAAGCTTTCTTT. Together with reference TRBV9 and TRBJ1-1, the CDR3 gives the full variable domain: DSGVTQTPKHLITATGQRVTLRCSPRSGDLSVYWYQQSLDQGLQFLIQYYNGEERAKGNILERFSAQQFPDLHSELNLSSLELGDSALYFCASSPQTANTEAFFGQGTRLTVV.

This rearrangement joins TRBV7-3 to TRBJ1-3; D is unclear. The CDR3 has 15 amino acids. The germline V gene has CDR1 SGHTA and CDR2 FQGTGA. V dropped 2 bases and J dropped 2 bases, with 10 bases sitting between them. The DNA for the CDR3 is TGTGCCAGCAGCTTATCCCCGGGGACTGGAAACACCATATATTTT. It codes for CASSLSPGTGNTIYF.

The V call is TRBV7-2, the J call TRBJ2-6, with D perhaps TRBD1 (5 bases). This CDR3 region has 16 residues. V was clipped by 5 bases and J by 2 bases, with 13 bases between them. CDR1 is SGHTA and CDR2 is FQGNSA in the germline V gene. The CDR3 protein is CASSPQGTTGANVLTF. The CDR3 DNA sequence: TGTGCCAGCAGCCCGCAGGGTACGACTGGGGCCAACGTCCTGACTTTC.

The V call is TRBV5-6, the J call TRBJ2-5, with 8 bases fitting TRBD2. This CDR3 has 14 amino acids. Germline values: CDR1 SGHDT, CDR2 YYEEEE. V lost 4 bases to trimming and J lost 5 bases; unmatched junction nucleotides: 7. CDR3 amino acids: CASSLGTSLETQYF. CDR3 DNA sequence: TGTGCCAGCAGCCTAGGGACTAGTCTGGAGACCCAGTACTTC.